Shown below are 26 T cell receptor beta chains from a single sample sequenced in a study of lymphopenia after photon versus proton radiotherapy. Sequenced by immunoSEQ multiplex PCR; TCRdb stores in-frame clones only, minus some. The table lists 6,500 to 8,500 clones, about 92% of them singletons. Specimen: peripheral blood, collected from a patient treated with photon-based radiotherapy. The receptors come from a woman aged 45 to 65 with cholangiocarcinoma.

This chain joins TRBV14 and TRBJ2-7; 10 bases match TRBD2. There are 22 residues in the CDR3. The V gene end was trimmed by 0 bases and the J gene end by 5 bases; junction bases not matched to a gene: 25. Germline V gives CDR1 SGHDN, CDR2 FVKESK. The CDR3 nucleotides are TGTGCCAGCAGCCAAGATTGGGGGCAGCTAGCGGGGGCCTCCCTACCAAATGACGAGCAGTACTTC. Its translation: CASSQDWGQLAGASLPNDEQYF. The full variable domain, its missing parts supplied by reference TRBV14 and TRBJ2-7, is EAGVTQFPSHSVIEKGQTVTLRCDPISGHDNLYWYRRVMGKEIKFLLHFVKESKQDESGMPNNRFLAERTGGTYSTLKVQPAELEDSGVYFCASSQDWGQLAGASLPNDEQYFGPGTRLTVT.

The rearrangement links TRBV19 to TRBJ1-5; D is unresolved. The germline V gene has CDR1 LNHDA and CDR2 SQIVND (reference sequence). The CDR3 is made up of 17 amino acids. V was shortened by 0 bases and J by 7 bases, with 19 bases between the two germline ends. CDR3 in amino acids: CASSIDSGRQLTQPQHF. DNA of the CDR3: TGTGCCAGTAGTATAGATTCTGGACGTCAGCTAACCCAGCCCCAGCATTTT.

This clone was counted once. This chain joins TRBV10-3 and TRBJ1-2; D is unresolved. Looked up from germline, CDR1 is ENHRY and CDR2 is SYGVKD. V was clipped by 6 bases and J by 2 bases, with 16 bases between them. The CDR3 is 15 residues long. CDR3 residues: CAISRDNNQNYGYTF. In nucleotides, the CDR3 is TGTGCCATCAGCCGTGACAACAATCAAAACTATGGCTACACCTTC.

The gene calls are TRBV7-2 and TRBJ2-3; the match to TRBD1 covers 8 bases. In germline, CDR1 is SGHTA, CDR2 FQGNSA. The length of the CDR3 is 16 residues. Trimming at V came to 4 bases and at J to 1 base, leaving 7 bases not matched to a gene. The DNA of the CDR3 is TGTGCCAGCAGCTATCACCCGGGACAGGGCACAGATACGCAGTATTTT. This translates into CASSYHPGQGTDTQYF.

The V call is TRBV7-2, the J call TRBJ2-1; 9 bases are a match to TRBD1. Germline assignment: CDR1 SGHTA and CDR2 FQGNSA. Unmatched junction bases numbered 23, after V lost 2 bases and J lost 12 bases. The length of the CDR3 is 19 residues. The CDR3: CASSLFPPIGTGPVIRQFF. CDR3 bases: TGTGCCAGCAGCTTATTCCCTCCAATCGGGACAGGGCCAGTAATAAGGCAGTTCTTC.

The DNA of the CDR3 is TGTGCCAGCAGCGGACAGGGGAGCAGAAAACTGTTTTTT. Its protein product is CASSGQGSRKLFF. The gene calls are TRBV7-8 and TRBJ1-4; 9 bases are a match to TRBD1. Germline CDR1 and CDR2: SGHVS and FQNEAQ. The ends lost 5 bases at V and 10 bases at J; junction bases unmatched: 5. The CDR3 loop spans 13 amino acids.

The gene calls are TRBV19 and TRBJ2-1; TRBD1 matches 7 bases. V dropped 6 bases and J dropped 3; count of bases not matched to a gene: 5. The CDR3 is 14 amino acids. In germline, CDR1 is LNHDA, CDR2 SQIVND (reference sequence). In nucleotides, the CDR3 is TGTGCCAGTAGCTCGACAGGGCACTACAATGAGCAGTTCTTC. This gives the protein CASSSTGHYNEQFF.

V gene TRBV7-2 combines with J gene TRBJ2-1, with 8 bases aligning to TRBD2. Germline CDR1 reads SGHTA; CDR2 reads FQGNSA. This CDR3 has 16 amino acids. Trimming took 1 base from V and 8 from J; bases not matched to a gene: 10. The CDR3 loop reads CASSLVERGLGYEQFF. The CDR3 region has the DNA TGTGCCAGCAGCTTAGTAGAGCGGGGGTTAGGCTATGAGCAGTTCTTC.

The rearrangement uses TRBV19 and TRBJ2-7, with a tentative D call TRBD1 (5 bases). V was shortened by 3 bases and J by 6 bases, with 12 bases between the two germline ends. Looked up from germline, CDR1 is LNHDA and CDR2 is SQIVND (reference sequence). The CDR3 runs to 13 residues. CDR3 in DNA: TGTGCCAGTAGTATTGGGGCCTTCCTCGAGCAGTACTTC. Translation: CASSIGAFLEQYF.

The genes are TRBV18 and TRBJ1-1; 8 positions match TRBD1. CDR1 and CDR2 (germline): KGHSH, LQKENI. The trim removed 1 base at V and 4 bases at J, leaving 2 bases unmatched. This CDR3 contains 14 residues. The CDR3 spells CASSPRGQGTEAFF. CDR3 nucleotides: TGTGCCAGCTCACCACGTGGACAGGGCACTGAAGCTTTCTTT.

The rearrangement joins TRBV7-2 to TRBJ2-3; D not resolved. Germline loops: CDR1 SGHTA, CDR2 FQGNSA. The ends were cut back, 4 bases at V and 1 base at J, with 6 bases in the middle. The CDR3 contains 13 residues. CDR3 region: CASSSLRTDTQYF. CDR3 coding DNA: TGTGCCAGCAGCTCCCTCCGCACAGATACGCAGTATTTT.

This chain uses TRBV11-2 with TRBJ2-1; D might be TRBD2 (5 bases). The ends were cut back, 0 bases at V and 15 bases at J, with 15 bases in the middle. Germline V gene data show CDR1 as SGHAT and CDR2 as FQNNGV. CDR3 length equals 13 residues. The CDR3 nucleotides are TGTGCCAGCAGCTTAGATGTCGGGATGCCTCCGTTCTTC. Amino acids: CASSLDVGMPPFF.

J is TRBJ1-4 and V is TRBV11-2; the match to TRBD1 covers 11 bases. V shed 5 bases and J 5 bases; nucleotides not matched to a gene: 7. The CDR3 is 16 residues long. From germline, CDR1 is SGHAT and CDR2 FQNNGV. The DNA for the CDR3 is TGTGCCAGCAGCCATGGGACAGGGGGGGACAATGAAAAACTGTTTTTT. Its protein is CASSHGTGGDNEKLFF.

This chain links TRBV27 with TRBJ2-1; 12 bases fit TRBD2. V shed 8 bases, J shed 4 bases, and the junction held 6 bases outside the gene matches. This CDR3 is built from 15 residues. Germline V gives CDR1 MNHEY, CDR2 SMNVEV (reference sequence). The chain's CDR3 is CASGQGLAGYNEQFF. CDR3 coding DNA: TGTGCCAGCGGCCAGGGACTAGCGGGTTACAATGAGCAGTTCTTC.

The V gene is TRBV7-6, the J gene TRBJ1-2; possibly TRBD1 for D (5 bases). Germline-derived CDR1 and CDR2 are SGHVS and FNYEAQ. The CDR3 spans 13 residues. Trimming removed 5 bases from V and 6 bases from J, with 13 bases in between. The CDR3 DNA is TGTGCCAGCAGCCCAACCGGGGCTCATGGCTACACCTTC. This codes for CASSPTGAHGYTF.

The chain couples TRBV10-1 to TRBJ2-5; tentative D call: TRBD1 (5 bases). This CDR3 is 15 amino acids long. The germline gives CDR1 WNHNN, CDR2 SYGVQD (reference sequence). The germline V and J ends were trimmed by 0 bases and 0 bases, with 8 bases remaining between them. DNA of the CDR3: TGCGCCAGCAGTGAGTCAGGCAGGGACCAAGAGACCCAGTACTTC. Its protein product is CASSESGRDQETQYF.

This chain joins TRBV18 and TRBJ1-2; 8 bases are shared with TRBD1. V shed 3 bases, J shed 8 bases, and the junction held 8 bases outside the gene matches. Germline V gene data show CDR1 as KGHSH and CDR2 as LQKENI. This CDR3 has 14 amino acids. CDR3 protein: CASSPGGTGSGYTF. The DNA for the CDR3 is TGTGCCAGCTCACCGGGGGGGACAGGTTCCGGCTACACCTTC.

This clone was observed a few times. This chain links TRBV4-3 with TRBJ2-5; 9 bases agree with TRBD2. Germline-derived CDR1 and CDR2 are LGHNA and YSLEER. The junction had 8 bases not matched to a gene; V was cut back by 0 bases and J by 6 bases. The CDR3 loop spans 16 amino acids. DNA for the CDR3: TGCGCCAGCAGCCAAGATAGCGGGGGCCGGATAAAGACCCAGTACTTC. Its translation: CASSQDSGGRIKTQYF.

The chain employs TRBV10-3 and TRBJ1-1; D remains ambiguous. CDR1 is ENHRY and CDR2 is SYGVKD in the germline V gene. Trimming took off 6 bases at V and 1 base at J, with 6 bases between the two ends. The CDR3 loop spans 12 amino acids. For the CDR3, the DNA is TGTGCCATCAGGGAAACGAACACTGAAGCTTTCTTT. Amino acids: CAIRETNTEAFF.

The CDR3 bases are TGTGCCAGCAGTTTATTTTTACAGGGGACTGGGGCCAACGTCCTGACTTTC. Amino acid sequence: CASSLFLQGTGANVLTF. This chain connects TRBV27 to TRBJ2-6; the match to TRBD1 covers 7 bases. Looked up from germline, CDR1 is MNHEY and CDR2 is SMNVEV (reference sequence). CDR3 length: 17 amino acids. V lost 1 base, J lost 2 bases, and 5 bases stayed unmatched.

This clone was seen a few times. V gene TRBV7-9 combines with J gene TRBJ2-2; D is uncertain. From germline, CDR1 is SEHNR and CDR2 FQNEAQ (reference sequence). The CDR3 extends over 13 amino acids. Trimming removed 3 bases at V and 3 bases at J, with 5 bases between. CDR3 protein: CASSLSYTGELFF. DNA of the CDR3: TGTGCCAGCAGCTTGTCTTACACCGGGGAGCTGTTTTTT.

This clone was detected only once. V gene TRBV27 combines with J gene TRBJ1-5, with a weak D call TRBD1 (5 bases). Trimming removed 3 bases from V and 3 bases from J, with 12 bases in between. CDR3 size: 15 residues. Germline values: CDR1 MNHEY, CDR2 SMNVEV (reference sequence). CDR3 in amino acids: CASSFSGGFNQPQHF. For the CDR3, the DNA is TGTGCCAGCAGTTTTTCGGGGGGTTTCAATCAGCCCCAGCATTTT.

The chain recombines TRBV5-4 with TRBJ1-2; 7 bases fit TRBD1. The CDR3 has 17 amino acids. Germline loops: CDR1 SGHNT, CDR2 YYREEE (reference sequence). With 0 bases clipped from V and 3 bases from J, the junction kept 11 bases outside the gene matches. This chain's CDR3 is CASSLGEGQFFYYGYTF. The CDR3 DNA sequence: TGTGCCAGCAGCTTGGGAGAGGGACAGTTCTTTTACTATGGCTACACCTTC.

The CDR3 bases are TGTGCCAGCAGTCCAAGTTCAAGTGGGTCCTACGAGCAGTACTTC. It translates to CASSPSSSGSYEQYF. The genes are TRBV6-1 and TRBJ2-7; D unclear. Germline V CDR1 and CDR2: MNHNS, SASEGT. This CDR3 is built from 15 residues. Trimming pared 5 bases from V and 1 base from J, leaving 15 bases between.

The chain's CDR3 is CASSRWVGEAFF. CDR3 coding DNA: TGTGCCAGCAGCCGATGGGTAGGTGAAGCTTTCTTT. The chain joins TRBV7-9 to TRBJ1-1; D gene ambiguous. Per germline, CDR1 SEHNR and CDR2 FQNEAQ (reference sequence). V was clipped by 5 bases and J by 7 bases, with 11 bases between them. This CDR3 region has 12 residues. The full variable domain, its missing parts supplied by reference TRBV7-9 and TRBJ1-1, is DTGVSQNPRHKITKRGQNVTFRCDPISEHNRLYWYRQTLGQGPEFLTYFQNEAQLEKSRLLSDRFSAERPKGSFSTLEIQRTEQGDSAMYLCASSRWVGEAFFGQGTRLTVV.

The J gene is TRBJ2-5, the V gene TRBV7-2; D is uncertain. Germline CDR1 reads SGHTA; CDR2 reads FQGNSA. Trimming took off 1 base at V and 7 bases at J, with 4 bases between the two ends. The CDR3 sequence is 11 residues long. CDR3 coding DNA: TGTGCCAGCAGCTTAGGAAGGACCCAGTACTTC. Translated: CASSLGRTQYF.